This T cell receptor (beta chain) was recovered during a study of T cell responses to AZD1222 COVID-19 vaccine. Trimming removed 1 base at V and 7 bases at J, with 11 bases between. Germline values: CDR1 MGHRA, CDR2 YSYEKL. This CDR3 has 15 residues. Turning to this clone: Its antigen is not identified.

Study-level findings and limits: Mapped onto spike, vaccine-associated CD4 TCRs spanned it and were dominant at 160-218 and 743-854. Among spike-specific TCRs, nearly half reportedly target unmutated variant regions.

Clones were read by immunoSEQ multiplex PCR, and TCRdb kept only the in-frame ones, dropping some. Seen here are some 200,000 clones, roughly nine tenths observed once, and the top ten hold under 2%. The V and J genes are TRBV4-1 and TRBJ1-6; D is uncertain. The specimen comprised peripheral blood, sampled 28 days after the second AZD1222 dose. The clonotype was recovered from an adult who received the AZD1222 COVID-19 vaccine. CDR3 sequence: CASSQAVGLNSPLHF. CDR3 nucleotides: TGCGCCAGCAGCCAAGCGGTGGGCCTGAATTCACCCCTCCACTTT.